This T cell receptor (beta chain) emerged from a study of cytomegalovirus exposure and HLA in healthy donors. From germline, CDR1 is ENHRY and CDR2 SYGVKD. The CDR3 covers 12 residues. Between the trimmed V and J ends, which lost 11 bases and 2 bases, there was a span of 13 bases. 13 Jbeta primers and 60 Vbeta primers were used for the PCR. Using immunoSEQ multiplex PCR, the repertoire was profiled, and TCRdb retains in-frame clones only, with some absent. The data include around 75,000 clones; the top ten clones carry roughly 15%. Sequencing was performed on PBMCs. The source of this sequence is a man between 45 and 60 years old in good health and CMV-seropositive. The rearrangement uses TRBV10-3 and TRBJ2-7; possible D gene TRBD1, 6 bases. CDR3 in amino acids: CAVRTAPYEQYF. The CDR3 region has the DNA TGTGCCGTAAGGACAGCCCCCTACGAGCAGTACTTC.